The entry below gives a single T cell receptor beta chain sequence along with its context. Its antigen is currently unknown. Second-dose schedules of about 4 or about 12 weeks were combined. The data stem from a study of T cell responses to AZD1222 COVID-19 vaccine. Clones were read by immunoSEQ multiplex PCR, and TCRdb kept only the in-frame ones, dropping some. The repertoire consists of about 150,000 clones, with around 91% occurring once and the leading ten covering roughly 6%. V lost 4 bases, J lost 4 bases, and 19 bases lay in between. Germline assignment: CDR1 SGHAT and CDR2 FQNNGV. This CDR3 is built from 16 residues. Study results and caveats: Reportedly, nearly half the spike-specific TCRs target unmutated variant regions. Baseline serostatus was positive in only a handful of AZD1222 recipients. Females outnumbered males among donors, who were mostly white British; clonal diversity was possibly underestimated.

This sequence originates from an adult who received the AZD1222 COVID-19 vaccine. The sample consisted of peripheral blood, taken 28 days after the second AZD1222 dose. The chain joins TRBV11-2 to TRBJ2-5; perhaps TRBD1 as D (5 bases). The CDR3 here is CASSSSHAGLSETQYF. The CDR3 coding sequence is TGTGCCAGCAGCTCCTCCCATGCAGGGCTGTCAGAGACCCAGTACTTC.